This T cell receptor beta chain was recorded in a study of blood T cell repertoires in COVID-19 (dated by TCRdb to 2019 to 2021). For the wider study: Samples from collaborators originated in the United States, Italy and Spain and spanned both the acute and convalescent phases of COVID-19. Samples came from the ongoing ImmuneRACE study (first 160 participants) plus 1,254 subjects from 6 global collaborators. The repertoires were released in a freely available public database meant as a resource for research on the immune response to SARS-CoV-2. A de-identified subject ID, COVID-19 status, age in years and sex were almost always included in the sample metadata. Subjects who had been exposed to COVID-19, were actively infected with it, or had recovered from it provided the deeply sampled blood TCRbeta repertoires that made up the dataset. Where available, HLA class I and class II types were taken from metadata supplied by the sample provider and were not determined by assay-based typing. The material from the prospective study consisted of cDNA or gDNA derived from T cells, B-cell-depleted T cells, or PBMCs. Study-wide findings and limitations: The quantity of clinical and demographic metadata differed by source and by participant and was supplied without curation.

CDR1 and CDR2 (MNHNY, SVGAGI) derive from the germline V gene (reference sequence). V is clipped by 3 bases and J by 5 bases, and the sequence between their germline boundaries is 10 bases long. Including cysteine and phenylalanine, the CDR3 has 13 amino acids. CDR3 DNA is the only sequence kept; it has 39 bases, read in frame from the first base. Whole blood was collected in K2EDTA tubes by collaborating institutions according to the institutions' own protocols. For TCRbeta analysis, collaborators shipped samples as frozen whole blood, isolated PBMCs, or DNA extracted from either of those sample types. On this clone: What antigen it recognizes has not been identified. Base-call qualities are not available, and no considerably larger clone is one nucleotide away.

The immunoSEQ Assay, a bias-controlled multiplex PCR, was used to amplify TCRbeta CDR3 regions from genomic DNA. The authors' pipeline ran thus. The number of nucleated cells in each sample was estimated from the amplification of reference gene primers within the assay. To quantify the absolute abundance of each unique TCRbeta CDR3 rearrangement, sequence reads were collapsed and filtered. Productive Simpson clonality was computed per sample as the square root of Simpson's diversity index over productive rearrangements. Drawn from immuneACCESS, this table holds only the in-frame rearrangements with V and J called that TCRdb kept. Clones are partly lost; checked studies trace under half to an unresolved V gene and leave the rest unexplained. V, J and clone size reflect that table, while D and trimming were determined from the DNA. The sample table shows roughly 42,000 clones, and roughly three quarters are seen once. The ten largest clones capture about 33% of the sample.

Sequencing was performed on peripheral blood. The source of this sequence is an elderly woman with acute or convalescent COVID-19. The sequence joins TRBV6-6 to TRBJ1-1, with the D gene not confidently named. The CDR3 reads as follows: CASSYLGRTEAFF. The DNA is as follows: TGTGCCAGCAGTTATCTCGGGAGAACTGAAGCTTTCTTT.